Following are 5 T cell receptor beta chains from one sample sequenced in a study of T cell responses to AZD1222 COVID-19 vaccine. The protocol was immunoSEQ multiplex PCR, while the TCRdb copy is restricted to in-frame clones and leaves out a portion. The sample carries roughly 180,000 clones, 90% to 95% recorded once. Sample: peripheral blood, taken on day 0 of AZD1222 vaccination. The source is an adult in good health.

The V gene is TRBV2, the J gene TRBJ2-3, with 11 nucleotides matching TRBD2. Per germline, CDR1 SNHLY and CDR2 FYNNEI. The V segment lost 6 bases and the J segment 1 base; nucleotides outside the gene matches: 3. The CDR3 runs to 15 residues. This chain's CDR3 is CASRLLAGGTDTQYF. DNA for the CDR3: TGTGCCAGCAGGTTACTAGCGGGGGGCACAGATACGCAGTATTTT.

The DNA of the CDR3 is TGTGCCAGCAGTTACTCGATGTTGATGCCCACTGAAGCTTTCTTT. It translates to CASSYSMLMPTEAFF. V gene TRBV6-2 or TRBV6-3 combines with J gene TRBJ1-1; D not certain. CDR3 length: 15 residues. Germline V gives CDR1 MNHEY, CDR2 SVGEGT. V was trimmed by 0 bases and J by 4 bases, leaving 12 bases between them.

This chain uses TRBV7-3 with TRBJ2-5, with D maybe TRBD1 (6 bases). V lost 5 bases and J 5 bases, leaving 21 bases between the germline ends. The germline V gene has CDR1 SGHTA and CDR2 FQGTGA. There are 16 residues in the CDR3. CDR3 amino acids: CASSPGQQSLGETQYF. DNA of the CDR3: TGTGCCAGCAGCCCAGGACAGCAATCCTTAGGGGAGACCCAGTACTTC.

The chain joins TRBV6-2 or TRBV6-3 to TRBJ2-7; possibly TRBD2 for D (6 bases). The CDR3 spans 14 residues. Germline-derived CDR1 and CDR2 are MNHEY and SVGEGT. Trimming removed 2 bases at V and 5 bases at J, with 13 bases between. DNA for the CDR3: TGTGCCAGCAGTTACGGGGGGTACACGCACGAGCAGTACTTC. Its translation is CASSYGGYTHEQYF.

The rearrangement joins TRBV6-2 or TRBV6-3 to TRBJ2-4; TRBD1 matches at 9 bases. Germline CDR1 is MNHEY and CDR2 is SVGEGT. There are 15 residues in the CDR3. After removal of 6 bases from V and 7 bases from J, the junction contained 10 bases not matched to a gene. CDR3 protein: CASSRGTGFSNIQYF. The CDR3 nucleotides are TGTGCCAGCAGCCGTGGGACAGGGTTTAGTAACATTCAGTACTTC.